This is a list of T cell receptor beta chains from one sample in a study of Graves' ophthalmopathy and Graves' hyperthyroidism. TCRdb re-analysed the multiplex PCR reads in MiXCR, keeping a single row per CDR3 protein. The table lists some 750,000 distinct CDR3 sequences, about 44% of them singletons. Material: peripheral blood. These receptors all come from an adult man with Graves' ophthalmopathy. Each CDR3 is given with its conserved first and last residue. Fields, in order: J gene, D gene, CDR3 length, clone size, V gene, CDR3 protein, CDR3 DNA. A D gene is named only where the DNA matches it firmly. Rows give clone size only sometimes, using once, few, many, or a class for an expanded clone.

>TRBJ2-7|-|12|many|TRBV20-1
CSAYRDDYEQYF
TGCAGTGCTTACAGGGACGACTACGAGCAGTACTTC
>TRBJ1-1|TRBD1|13|many|TRBV29-1
CSAVTQGGTEAFF
TGCAGCGCCGTAACCCAGGGGGGGACTGAAGCTTTCTTT
>TRBJ1-2|-|15|few|TRBV10-3
CASSEVSQGPYGYTF
TGTGCCAGCAGTGAAGTGAGTCAGGGACCGTATGGCTACACCTTC
>TRBJ2-7|TRBD1|15|many|TRBV7-9
CASSLGDRRNYEQYF
TGCGCCAGCAGCTTGGGGGACAGGAGAAACTACGAGCAGTACTTC
>TRBJ1-4|-|13|-|TRBV12-3/TRBV12-4
CASSKRQNEKLFF
TGTGCCAGCAGTAAAAGACAGAATGAAAAACTGTTTTTT
>TRBJ2-2|TRBD2|16|-|TRBV19
CASSPSGLDNTGELFF
TGTGCCAGTAGTCCGTCCGGACTAGACAACACCGGGGAGCTGTTTTTT
>TRBJ2-7|TRBD2|16|few|TRBV20-1
CSARSPLAGGPYEQYF
TGCAGTGCTAGGTCCCCCTTAGCGGGGGGGCCCTACGAGCAGTACTTC
>TRBJ2-5|TRBD1|15|-|TRBV14
CASSQTGTGEETQYF
TGTGCCAGCAGCCAAACCGGGACAGGGGAAGAGACCCAGTACTTC
>TRBJ2-5|-|14|many|TRBV2
CASSEGGFGETQYF
TGTGCCAGCTCCGAGGGGGGCTTTGGGGAGACCCAGTACTTC
>TRBJ1-5|-|16|-|TRBV24-1
CATSARKGQDNQPQHF
TGTGCCACCAGTGCTAGAAAAGGGCAGGACAATCAGCCCCAGCATTTT
>TRBJ1-2|-|12|once|TRBV29-1
CSARASNYGYTF
TGCAGCGCCAGGGCGTCTAACTATGGCTACACCTTC
>TRBJ1-1|-|15|few|TRBV9
CASSLSGSANTEAFF
TGTGCCAGCAGCCTCAGCGGCAGCGCCAACACTGAAGCTTTCTTT
>TRBJ1-6|-|14|-|TRBV6-5
CASSRDKVNSPLHF
TGTGCCAGCTCCCGGGACAAGGTTAATTCACCCCTCCACTTT
>TRBJ1-3|-|14|-|TRBV10-3
CAISSGGSGNTIYF
TGTGCCATCAGTTCGGGTGGTTCTGGAAACACCATATATTTT
>TRBJ1-3|-|14|many|TRBV25-1
CASSEGTVRNTIYF
TGTGCCAGCAGTGAAGGGACCGTCCGGAACACCATATATTTT
>TRBJ2-7|TRBD2|17|-|TRBV7-2
CASSPRTSGTYSYGQYF
TGTGCCAGCAGCCCCAGGACTAGCGGGACGTACTCCTACGGGCAGTACTTC
>TRBJ1-5|TRBD1|13|-|TRBV6-1
CASKTGPHQPQHF
TGTGCCAGCAAGACAGGGCCCCATCAGCCCCAGCATTTT
>TRBJ1-6|TRBD1|16|many|TRBV10-3
CAISDLRQGGNSPLHF
TGTGCCATCAGTGATCTTCGACAGGGGGGGAATTCACCCCTCCACTTT
>TRBJ1-6|-|14|many|TRBV6-1
CASSWGRTNSPLHF
TGTGCCAGCAGTTGGGGACGGACGAATTCACCCCTCCACTTT
>TRBJ1-2|-|14|-|TRBV25-1
CASRHDRRPNGYTF
TGTGCCAGCAGACATGACAGGCGCCCGAATGGCTACACCTTC
>TRBJ1-6|-|13|many|TRBV12-3/TRBV12-4
CASSQTRDSPLHF
TGTGCCAGCAGCCAAACCAGGGACTCACCCCTCCACTTT
>TRBJ1-1|-|13|-|TRBV9
CASSYIEDGEAFF
TGTGCCAGCAGCTACATCGAGGACGGAGAAGCTTTCTTT
>TRBJ2-3|-|14|-|TRBV7-2
CATVRGASTDTQYF
TGTGCCACCGTGCGTGGTGCTAGCACAGATACGCAGTATTTT
>TRBJ1-2|TRBD1|14|few|TRBV19
CASSSTQGAYGYTF
TGTGCCAGTAGCTCCACCCAGGGGGCCTATGGCTACACCTTC
>TRBJ2-5|TRBD2|14|-|TRBV5-6
CASSLMASGETQYF
TGTGCCAGCAGCTTGATGGCTAGCGGCGAGACCCAGTACTTC
>TRBJ2-7|TRBD1|17|-|TRBV25-1
CASSRQGVGSSSYEQYF
TGTGCCAGCAGCCGCCAGGGGGTCGGATCCAGCTCCTACGAGCAGTACTTC
>TRBJ1-2|-|14|many|TRBV7-9
CASSLAQILYGYTF
TGTGCCAGCAGCTTAGCGCAGATCCTCTATGGCTACACCTTC
>TRBJ2-1|TRBD1|15|once|TRBV14
CASSQGQGMDNEQFF
TGTGCCAGCAGCCAAGGACAGGGTATGGACAATGAGCAGTTCTTC
>TRBJ1-3|TRBD1|16|few|TRBV7-9
CASSQRDRGPGNTIYF
TGTGCCAGCAGCCAACGGGACAGGGGTCCTGGAAACACCATATATTTT
>TRBJ1-3|-|14|few|TRBV12-3/TRBV12-4
CASSFRISGNTIYF
TGTGCCAGCAGTTTTAGGATATCTGGAAACACCATATATTTT
>TRBJ2-7|TRBD2|15|few|TRBV20-1
CSARALSGTLYEQYF
TGCAGTGCTAGAGCTCTTAGCGGGACTTTGTACGAGCAGTACTTC
>TRBJ2-2|-|18|many|TRBV24-1
CATSDAVPGPSYTGELFF
TGTGCCACCAGTGACGCAGTCCCGGGACCATCGTACACCGGGGAGCTGTTTTTT
>TRBJ2-5|-|13|few|TRBV11-2
CASATAEGETQYF
TGTGCCAGCGCTACGGCTGAGGGAGAGACCCAGTACTTC
>TRBJ1-3|-|11|few|TRBV6-1
CASSEVHTIYF
TGTGCCAGCAGTGAAGTACACACCATATATTTT
>TRBJ2-7|-|14|-|TRBV5-5
CASSLSWVGDEQYF
TGTGCCAGCAGCTTATCTTGGGTCGGGGACGAGCAGTACTTC
>TRBJ1-4|TRBD1|14|few|TRBV11-2
CASSPGTGVEKLFF
TGTGCCAGCAGCCCCGGGACAGGGGTTGAAAAACTGTTTTTT
>TRBJ2-5|-|14|-|TRBV5-1
CASSPRTVQETQYF
TGCGCCAGCAGCCCCAGGACAGTTCAAGAGACCCAGTACTTC
>TRBJ2-3|TRBD1|15|-|TRBV25-1
CASSVDRGETDTQYF
TGTGCCAGCAGTGTCGACAGGGGGGAAACAGATACGCAGTATTTT
>TRBJ2-7|TRBD1|15|-|TRBV5-5
CASSLEQGAYYEQYF
TGTGCCAGCAGCTTAGAACAGGGGGCATACTACGAGCAGTACTTC
>TRBJ1-5|TRBD1|13|few|TRBV2
CASRDRKNQPQHF
TGTGCCAGCAGGGACAGGAAAAATCAGCCCCAGCATTTT
>TRBJ1-1|-|14|many|TRBV2
CASVFGKPNTEAFF
TGTGCCAGCGTTTTTGGCAAGCCCAACACTGAAGCTTTCTTT
>TRBJ1-2|-|12|few|TRBV6-5
CASSYSVGGYTF
TGTGCCAGCAGTTACTCGGTGGGGGGCTACACCTTC
>TRBJ1-6|TRBD1|15|few|TRBV7-9
CASSSGQGSDSPLHF
TGTGCCAGCAGCTCCGGACAGGGCTCTGATTCACCCCTCCACTTT
>TRBJ1-2|-|13|-|TRBV25-1
CASNLQGNYGHTF
TGTGCCAGCAACCTACAGGGTAACTATGGCCACACCTTC
>TRBJ2-5|-|13|-|TRBV20-1
CSAGIGAVETQYF
TGCAGTGCTGGGATCGGGGCGGTGGAGACCCAGTACTTC